The following is a T cell receptor beta chain sequence with its context. No antigen is known for it. This could be a read error, since a much larger clone is one nucleotide away. The sample comes from a study of post-analysis software for immune sequencing data. Study summary: Included among the disease courses, which were recorded for the cohort, were relapsing-remitting, secondary progressive and progressive-relapsing multiple sclerosis.

Study outcomes and limitations: When the samples were clustered directly with F measure, those that had been prepared in the same batch showed strong co-clustering. Controls had significantly higher normalized Chao1 diversity than multiple sclerosis patients.

The authors incorporated unique molecular identifiers into the TCR beta cDNA libraries. Input of roughly 0.95 to 11 million T cells yielded around 460,000 cDNA molecules. TCRdb redid the calling of the PCR reads with MiXCR, one entry per CDR3 protein. The data contain 170,000 or so distinct CDR3 sequences, roughly 30% of them singletons. The clonotype originates from a girl aged 5-17 years with multiple sclerosis. Sequencing was performed on blood.

The CDR3 DNA sequence: TGTGCCAGCAGCCAAGAGGGCACCTACAATGAGCAGTACTTC. It yields the protein CASSQEGTYNEQYF. The J gene is TRBJ2-7, the V gene TRBV3-1; D unclear. V lost 0 bases, J lost 7 bases, and 13 bases lay in between. Germline loops: CDR1 LGHDT, CDR2 YNNKEL (reference sequence). This CDR3 is 14 amino acids long.